The entry that follows covers one T cell receptor (beta chain) sequence. Blood CD8+ and CD4+ T cells underwent high-throughput TCR beta sequencing. Healthy donors formed controls matched for age and sex. Through negative isolation, CD4+ and CD8+ T cells were obtained, while TEMRA cells were enriched using FACS. These data are taken from a study of CD8 T cells in Susac syndrome. Random hexamers were used to reverse transcribe an amount of roughly 0.45 to 1 ug RNA. The method of amplification for TCR beta CDR3 was immunoSEQ multiplex PCR, covering 54 Vbeta and 13 Jbeta. TCRdb re-analysed the immunoSEQ multiplex PCR reads in MiXCR, keeping a single row per CDR3 protein. Among 95,000 to 150,000 distinct CDR3 sequences, less than 95% were seen once, and the ten largest hold just over 0.095%. CDR1 is LNHDA and CDR2 is SQIVND in the germline V gene (reference sequence). This CDR3 has 12 amino acids. Trimming removed 5 bases from V and 3 bases from J, with 8 bases in between.

The specimen sequenced was CD4+ T cells from PBMCs. This chain connects TRBV19 to TRBJ2-7; maybe TRBD2 (6 bases). The sequence came from a human donor in good health. The CDR3 region is CASSPAGYEQYF. CDR3 DNA sequence: TGTGCCAGTAGTCCAGCGGGCTACGAGCAGTACTTC.